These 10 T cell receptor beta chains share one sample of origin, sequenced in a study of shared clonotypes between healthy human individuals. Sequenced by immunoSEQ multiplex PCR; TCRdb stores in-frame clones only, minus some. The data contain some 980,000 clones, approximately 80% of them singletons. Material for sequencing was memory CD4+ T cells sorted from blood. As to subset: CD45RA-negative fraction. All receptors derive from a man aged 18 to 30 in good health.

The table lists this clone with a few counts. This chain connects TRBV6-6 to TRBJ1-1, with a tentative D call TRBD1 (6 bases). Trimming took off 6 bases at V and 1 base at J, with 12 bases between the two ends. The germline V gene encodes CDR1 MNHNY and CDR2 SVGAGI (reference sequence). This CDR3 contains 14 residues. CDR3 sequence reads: CASRTGTQNTEAFF. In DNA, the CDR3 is TGTGCCAGCAGGACCGGGACACAGAACACTGAAGCTTTCTTT.

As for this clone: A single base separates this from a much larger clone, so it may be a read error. For the CDR3, the DNA is TGTGCCAGCAGTCTATACTACGAGCAGTACTTC. This codes for CASSLYYEQYF. This chain joins TRBV28 and TRBJ2-7, with no clear D. The CDR3 runs to 11 residues. CDR1 and CDR2 (germline): MDHEN, SYDVKM. The V and J ends lost 5 bases and 3 bases respectively, with 5 bases between them.

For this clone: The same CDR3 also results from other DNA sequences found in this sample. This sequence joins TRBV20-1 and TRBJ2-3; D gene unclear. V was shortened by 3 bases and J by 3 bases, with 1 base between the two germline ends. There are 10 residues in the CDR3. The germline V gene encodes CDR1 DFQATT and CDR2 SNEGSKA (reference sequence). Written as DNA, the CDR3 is TGCAGTGCTAGGACAGATACGCAGTATTTT. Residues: CSARTDTQYF.

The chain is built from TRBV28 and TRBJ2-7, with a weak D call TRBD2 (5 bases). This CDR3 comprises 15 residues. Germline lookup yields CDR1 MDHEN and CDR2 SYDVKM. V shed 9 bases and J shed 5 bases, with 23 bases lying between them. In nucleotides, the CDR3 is TGTGCCAGTACTAGACCGGCCCGGGATTTGGACGAGCAGTACTTC. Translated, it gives CASTRPARDLDEQYF.

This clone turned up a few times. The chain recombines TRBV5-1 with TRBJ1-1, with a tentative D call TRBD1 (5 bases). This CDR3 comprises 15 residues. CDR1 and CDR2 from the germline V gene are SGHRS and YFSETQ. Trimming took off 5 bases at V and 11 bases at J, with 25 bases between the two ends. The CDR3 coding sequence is TGCGCCAGCAGGGAGTCGCCAGGCGGGACGGGTGGGGCTTTCTTT. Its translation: CASRESPGGTGGAFF.

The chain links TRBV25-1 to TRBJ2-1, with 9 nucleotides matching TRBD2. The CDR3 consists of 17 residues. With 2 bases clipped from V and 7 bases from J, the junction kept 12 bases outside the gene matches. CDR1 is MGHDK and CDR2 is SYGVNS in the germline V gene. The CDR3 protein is CASSETLLAGLRNEQFF. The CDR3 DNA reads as TGTGCCAGCAGTGAAACGTTACTAGCGGGCCTGAGGAATGAGCAGTTCTTC.

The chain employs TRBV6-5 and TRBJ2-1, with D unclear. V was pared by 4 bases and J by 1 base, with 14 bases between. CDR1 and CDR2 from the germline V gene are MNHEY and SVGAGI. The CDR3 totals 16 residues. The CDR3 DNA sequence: TGTGCCAGCAGTTTCGGACGGACGCCTTCCTACAATGAGCAGTTCTTC. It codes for CASSFGRTPSYNEQFF.

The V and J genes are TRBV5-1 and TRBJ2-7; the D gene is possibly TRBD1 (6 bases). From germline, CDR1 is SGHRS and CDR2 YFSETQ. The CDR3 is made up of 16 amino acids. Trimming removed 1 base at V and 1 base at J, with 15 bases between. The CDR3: CASSLPPDSPSYEQYF. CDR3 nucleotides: TGCGCCAGCAGCTTGCCCCCGGACAGCCCTTCCTACGAGCAGTACTTC.

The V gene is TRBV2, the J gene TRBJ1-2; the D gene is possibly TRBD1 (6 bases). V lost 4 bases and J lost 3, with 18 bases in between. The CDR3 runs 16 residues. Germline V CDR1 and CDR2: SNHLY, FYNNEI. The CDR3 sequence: CASSGTGGGGDYGYTF. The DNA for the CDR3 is TGTGCCAGCAGTGGAACGGGAGGGGGAGGGGACTATGGCTACACCTTC.

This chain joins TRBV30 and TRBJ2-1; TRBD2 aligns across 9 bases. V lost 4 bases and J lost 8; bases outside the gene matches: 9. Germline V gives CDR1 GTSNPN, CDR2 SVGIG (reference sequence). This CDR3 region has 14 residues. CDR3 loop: CAWNQIAGVYEQFF. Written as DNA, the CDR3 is TGTGCCTGGAACCAAATAGCGGGAGTCTATGAGCAGTTCTTC.